Below, 4 T cell receptor beta chains from the same sample are listed, as sequenced in a study of T cells in Graves' hyperthyroidism and ophthalmopathy. TCR beta CDR3 regions were amplified from RNA. The HTBI primer set served for first-round RT-PCR of the TCR CDR3. TCRdb independently ran MiXCR on the multiplex PCR reads; one entry per CDR3 protein. The sample lists some 550,000 distinct CDR3 sequences, more than 20% occurring once. What was sequenced was blood. Receptor source: a man aged 18 to 30 with Graves' hyperthyroidism.

This clonotype was recorded at least ten times. This chain joins TRBV12-3 or TRBV12-4 and TRBJ2-5; maybe TRBD2 (6 bases). The ends were cut back, 5 bases at V and 5 bases at J, with 18 bases in the middle. The CDR3 runs 15 residues. CDR3 protein: CASSLTTGGRETQYF. In DNA, the CDR3 is TGTGCCAGCAGTCTAACCACAGGAGGGAGGGAGACCCAGTACTTC.

This clonotype was detected many times. The rearrangement uses TRBV19 and TRBJ1-1; D not certain. The germline gives CDR1 LNHDA, CDR2 SQIVND (reference sequence). This CDR3 has 14 residues. Trimming took off 8 bases at V and 4 bases at J, with 17 bases between the two ends. For the CDR3, the DNA is TGTGCCAGTCTAAATCAGGCCCTTAGCACTGAAGCTTTCTTT. It translates to CASLNQALSTEAFF.

The gene calls are TRBV28 and TRBJ2-7; 11 bases are a match to TRBD2. The V gene end was trimmed by 11 bases and the J gene end by 0 bases; junction bases not matched to a gene: 6. CDR1 and CDR2 (germline): MDHEN, SYDVKM. The CDR3 spans 14 residues. CDR3 amino acids: CAVGTSGNSYEQYF. CDR3 bases: TGTGCCGTGGGGACTAGCGGAAACTCCTACGAGCAGTACTTC.

Concerning this clonotype: Lacking the conserved final phenylalanine or tryptophan, this CDR3 likely reflects a read error. The rearrangement links TRBV12-3 or TRBV12-4 to TRBJ2-5; D uncertain. This CDR3 spans 14 amino acids. Trimming pared 3 bases from V and 2 bases from J, leaving 10 bases between. The CDR3 nucleotides are TGTGCCAGCAGTTTCTCAGAGGAGCAAGAGACCCAGTACTCC. This encodes CASSFSEEQETQYS.